Below, one T cell receptor (beta chain) is given with its context. Its target is unknown. This entry is derived from a study of identical twins. Findings and limits, study-wide: The degree of excess twin sharing was weaker in beta out-of-frame sequences. Some out-of-frame alpha sequences were shared by twins, and these showed excess low generation probability. Cross-sectional statistics, not tracking of the same donors, supported the conclusions.

TCRdb re-called the 5' RACE reads with MiXCR, one entry per CDR3 protein. The sample holds under 250,000 distinct CDR3 sequences; around 10% are singletons and the top ten take just over 5%. CDR3 length: 15 amino acids. With 1 base removed from V and 0 bases from J, the gap between germline ends came to 10 bases. Germline CDR1 SGHVS, CDR2 FQNEAQ. Only healthy Caucasians were included as donors. V is TRBV7-8 and J is TRBJ2-7, with a tentative D call TRBD2 (6 bases). The TCR sequence derives from a woman aged 18-29 years in good health. Sequencing input: memory (CD45RO+) T cells sorted from blood. This CDR3 is CASSLEAGTSYEQYF. The CDR3 DNA is TGTGCCAGCAGCTTAGAAGCGGGCACCTCCTACGAGCAGTACTTC.